One and the same sample provided the 27 T cell receptor beta chains below, sequenced in a study of blood T cell repertoires in COVID-19. Profiled with immunoSEQ multiplex PCR; TCRdb holds only in-frame clones, not every one. The sample has fewer than 200,000 clones; roughly 80% are singletons. Sequenced input: peripheral blood. The receptors here all came from a man aged 55 to 70 with acute or convalescent COVID-19.

This rearrangement joins TRBV12-3 or TRBV12-4 to TRBJ1-2, with D hard to call. Trimming pared 7 bases from V and 5 bases from J, leaving 14 bases between. This CDR3 is 13 amino acids long. The CDR3 DNA reads TGTGCCAGCAAGGGAGATAAGGGATATGGCTACACCTTC. Translation gives CASKGDKGYGYTF.

This clone was seen a handful of times. CDR3 protein: CASSQDFGAGGTEAFF. DNA for the CDR3: TGCGCCAGCAGCCAAGATTTCGGGGCGGGGGGGACTGAAGCTTTCTTT. This chain uses TRBV4-3 with TRBJ1-1; the D gene is possibly TRBD1 (5 bases). Trimming shortened V by 0 bases and J by 5 bases, and 16 bases separated the two germline ends. The CDR3 sequence is 16 residues long. Per the germline V gene, CDR1 is LGHNA and CDR2 is YSLEER.

The V gene is TRBV5-4, the J gene TRBJ1-2, with 8 bases fitting TRBD1. The germline CDR1 and CDR2 sequences are SGHNT and YYREEE (reference sequence). The CDR3 has 15 residues. Trimming at V came to 1 base and at J to 4 bases, leaving 6 bases not matched to a gene. The CDR3 loop reads CASSLQGQGAYGYTF. The CDR3 DNA follows: TGTGCCAGCAGCTTGCAAGGACAGGGCGCCTATGGCTACACCTTC.

This clone was found a few times. The genes are TRBV19 and TRBJ2-7, with 10 nucleotides matching TRBD1. V shed 10 bases, J shed 3 bases, and the junction held 3 bases outside the gene matches. This CDR3 region has 12 residues. Germline assignment: CDR1 LNHDA and CDR2 SQIVND (reference sequence). In DNA form, the CDR3 reads TGTGCCACCGGGACAGGGGACTACGAGCAGTACTTC. Its translation is CATGTGDYEQYF.

The chain carries TRBV12-5 and TRBJ2-3, with 7 bases aligning to TRBD1. This CDR3 has 14 residues. Trimming cost V 5 bases and J 6 bases; bases outside gene matches: 8. Looked up from germline, CDR1 is LGHNT and CDR2 is FRNRAP. The CDR3 nucleotides read TGTGCTAGTGGTAAGGGACAGTCGGGGGATACGCAGTATTTT. Translating it yields CASGKGQSGDTQYF.

Here the CDR3 DNA reads TGCGCCAGCAGCCAAGGGGACAGGGAGACCGGGGAGCTGTTTTTT. Residues: CASSQGDRETGELFF. The chain employs TRBV4-1 and TRBJ2-2; TRBD1 aligns across 9 bases. Germline lookup yields CDR1 MGHRA and CDR2 YSYEKL. The CDR3 extends over 15 amino acids. V was clipped by 1 base and J by 5 bases; unmatched bases: 2.

This clone was seen only a few times. The chain links TRBV18 to TRBJ2-5; TRBD1 matches 9 bases. The CDR3 has 17 amino acids. Germline V lookup: CDR1 KGHSH, CDR2 LQKENI. Trimming at V came to 4 bases and at J to 5 bases, leaving 14 bases not matched to a gene. DNA of the CDR3: TGTGCCAGCTCACTCTACTCCGGGACAGGGACTGTGGAGACCCAGTACTTC. It is translated as CASSLYSGTGTVETQYF.

The sample holds a few counts of this clone. The J gene is TRBJ1-1, the V gene TRBV10-3; D is unclear. This CDR3 contains 13 residues. V was clipped by 4 bases and J by 6 bases, with 12 bases between them. Germline CDR1 is ENHRY and CDR2 is SYGVKD. The CDR3 sequence: CAISGQKKPEAFF. The CDR3 coding sequence is TGTGCCATCAGTGGCCAGAAAAAACCTGAAGCTTTCTTT.

CDR3 in amino acids: CASSQGLNLGEAFF. The DNA of the CDR3 is TGCGCCAGCAGCCAAGGACTGAACCTCGGTGAAGCTTTCTTT. V and J are TRBV4-1 and TRBJ1-1; D remains ambiguous. The CDR3 has 14 residues. Germline lookup yields CDR1 MGHRA and CDR2 YSYEKL. Trimming shortened V by 1 base and J by 7 bases, and 13 bases separated the two germline ends.

CDR3 loop: CSSLPTGANTEAFF. CDR3 nucleotides: TGCAGCTCCCTACCCACAGGGGCGAACACTGAAGCTTTCTTT. The chain recombines TRBV29-1 with TRBJ1-1, with TRBD1 identical over 7 bases. J gave up 1 base and V 8 bases, and 10 bases lay outside the gene matches. Germline CDR1 is SQVTM and CDR2 is ANQGSEA. CDR3 length: 14 amino acids. Looking up the rest from reference TRBV29-1 and TRBJ1-1 gives the full variable domain: SAVISQKPSRDICQRGTSLTIQCQVDSQVTMMFWYRQQPGQSLTLIATANQGSEATYESGFVIDKFPISRPNLTFSTLTVSNMSPEDSSIYLCSSLPTGANTEAFFGQGTRLTVV.

This clone was picked up one time. This chain joins TRBV24-1 and TRBJ1-2; D is perhaps TRBD1 (5 bases). This CDR3 is 16 amino acids long. V lost 3 bases and J lost 0, with 13 bases in between. The germline V gene has CDR1 KGHDR and CDR2 SFDVKD. The CDR3 sequence is CATSDPPTEPNYGYTF. CDR3 nucleotides: TGTGCCACCAGTGATCCCCCGACAGAACCTAACTATGGCTACACCTTC.

The chain joins TRBV30 to TRBJ2-7; weak D call: TRBD1 (6 bases). This CDR3 spans 12 amino acids. The germline CDR1 and CDR2 sequences are GTSNPN and SVGIG (reference sequence). Deletions cut 2 bases from V and 3 bases from J, with 8 bases between. In nucleotides, the CDR3 is TGTGCCTGGAGTAAGGACAGCTACGAGCAGTACTTC. Amino acid sequence: CAWSKDSYEQYF.

Note on this clone: At one end the junction does not follow the germline gene, possibly because of a read error. The CDR3 DNA reads TGTGCCACCAGTGACCCTACTAGCGGGGTGTACAGTGAGCAGTTCTTC. As protein: CATSDPTSGVYSEQFF. The chain is built from TRBV24-1 and TRBJ2-1, with 10 bases matching TRBD2. Per germline, CDR1 KGHDR and CDR2 SFDVKD. This CDR3 region has 16 residues.

The rearrangement links TRBV11-2 to TRBJ2-5, with TRBD1 identical over 9 bases. Germline lookup yields CDR1 SGHAT and CDR2 FQNNGV. The CDR3 contains 15 residues. J gave up 3 bases and V 5 bases, and 7 bases lay outside the gene matches. The CDR3 reads CASSRRTGAKETQYF. CDR3 nucleotides: TGTGCCAGCAGCAGACGGACAGGGGCGAAAGAGACCCAGTACTTC.

The V gene is TRBV7-2, the J gene TRBJ1-2; 7 positions match TRBD1. Trimming at V came to 2 bases and at J to 6 bases, leaving 9 bases not matched to a gene. The CDR3 consists of 15 residues. The germline CDR1 and CDR2 sequences are SGHTA and FQGNSA. The CDR3 protein is CASSLLTGTSDGYTF. For the CDR3, the DNA is TGTGCCAGCAGCTTATTGACAGGGACGTCAGATGGCTACACCTTC.

The chain links TRBV4-1 to TRBJ2-2; no clear D. CDR1 MGHRA and CDR2 YSYEKL come from the germline V gene. V lost 0 bases and J lost 6, with 11 bases in between. The CDR3 extends over 15 amino acids. The CDR3 DNA is TGCGCCAGCAGCCAAGAAGAAGCTTTTCCCGGGGAGCTGTTTTTT. Protein sequence: CASSQEEAFPGELFF.

This clone was recorded once. This chain connects TRBV30 to TRBJ1-6, with D possibly TRBD1 on 6 matching bases. Trimming took 1 base from V and 8 from J, leaving 9 bases between them. CDR1 is GTSNPN and CDR2 is SVGIG in the germline V gene (reference sequence). The CDR3 spans 13 residues. The CDR3 sequence is CAWSGTEDSPLHF. The CDR3 region has the DNA TGTGCCTGGAGTGGGACAGAAGATTCACCCCTCCACTTT.

This chain uses TRBV6-6 with TRBJ2-5, with 11 bases lining up with TRBD1. V was clipped by 2 bases and J by 4 bases; unmatched bases: 3. The V gene's germline CDR1 is MNHNY and CDR2 SVGAGI (reference sequence). The CDR3 runs 15 residues. The CDR3 region is CASSYGTGGTETQYF. Written as DNA, the CDR3 is TGTGCCAGCAGTTACGGGACAGGGGGTACAGAGACCCAGTACTTC.

The chain is built from TRBV9 and TRBJ2-3; a weak D match, TRBD1 (6 bases). Per germline, CDR1 SGDLS and CDR2 YYNGEE. V was trimmed by 0 bases and J by 3 bases, leaving 14 bases between them. The CDR3 spans 16 residues. CDR3 in amino acids: CASSVGTERSTDTQYF. For the CDR3, the DNA is TGTGCCAGCAGCGTAGGGACAGAAAGGAGTACAGATACGCAGTATTTT.

The chain employs TRBV29-1 and TRBJ1-2; D is unclear. V lost 3 bases, J lost 4 bases, and 12 bases lay in between. The CDR3 is 13 residues long. Germline values: CDR1 SQVTM, CDR2 ANQGSEA. The CDR3: CSVDAGTSYGYTF. CDR3 DNA sequence: TGCAGCGTTGACGCAGGCACTTCCTATGGCTACACCTTC. Full variable domain (rest looked up from reference TRBV29-1 and TRBJ1-2): SAVISQKPSRDICQRGTSLTIQCQVDSQVTMMFWYRQQPGQSLTLIATANQGSEATYESGFVIDKFPISRPNLTFSTLTVSNMSPEDSSIYLCSVDAGTSYGYTFGSGTRLTVV.

The chain links TRBV7-2 to TRBJ2-7, with a possible D match to TRBD1 (5 bases). CDR3 length: 13 residues. Per germline, CDR1 SGHTA and CDR2 FQGNSA. Trimming pared 3 bases from V and 6 bases from J, leaving 12 bases between. The CDR3 bases are TGTGCCAGCAGCTTTACCCAGGGTACCGAGCAGTACTTC. The encoded protein is CASSFTQGTEQYF.

This clone occurred once. The chain employs TRBV2 and TRBJ1-2; D not certain. Per germline, CDR1 SNHLY and CDR2 FYNNEI. This CDR3 comprises 15 residues. Trimming took 2 bases from V and 3 from J, leaving 13 bases between them. The CDR3 nucleotides read TGTGCCAGCAGTGAAAAGAGACTCTGGGACTATGGCTACACCTTC. Translated, it gives CASSEKRLWDYGYTF. The whole variable domain, remainder taken from reference TRBV2 and TRBJ1-2, is EPEVTQTPSHQVTQMGQEVILRCVPISNHLYFYWYRQILGQKVEFLVSFYNNEISEKSEIFDDQFSVERPDGSNFTLKIRSTKLEDSAMYFCASSEKRLWDYGYTFGSGTRLTVV.

The chain recombines TRBV7-3 with TRBJ1-6; 7 bases fit TRBD1. This CDR3 has 15 amino acids. The junction had 3 bases not matched to a gene; V was cut back by 2 bases and J by 5 bases. Germline-derived CDR1 and CDR2 are SGHTA and FQGTGA. This chain's CDR3 is CASSLQTGNNSPLHF. CDR3 nucleotides: TGTGCCAGCAGCTTACAGACAGGGAATAATTCACCCCTCCACTTT.

The chain is built from TRBV6-2 or TRBV6-3 and TRBJ2-3; tentative D call: TRBD2 (5 bases). CDR1 is MNHEY and CDR2 is SVGEGT in the germline V gene. V dropped 2 bases and J dropped 2 bases, with 11 bases sitting between them. This CDR3 region has 15 residues. The CDR3 DNA reads TGTGCCAGCAGTTACGAGGAGGACGACACAGATACGCAGTATTTT. This codes for CASSYEEDDTDTQYF.

The genes are TRBV5-4 and TRBJ2-7; TRBD1 matches 9 bases. V dropped 2 bases and J dropped 1; count of bases not matched to a gene: 4. The CDR3 loop spans 15 amino acids. Germline values: CDR1 SGHNT, CDR2 YYREEE (reference sequence). For the CDR3, the DNA is TGTGCCAGCAGCTTTTGGGACAGGGCATCCTACGAGCAGTACTTC. This translates into CASSFWDRASYEQYF.

This clone was found once. This chain links TRBV7-9 with TRBJ2-5, with D possibly matching TRBD1 (6 bases). In germline, CDR1 is SEHNR, CDR2 FQNEAQ (reference sequence). The V end lost 4 bases, the J end lost 5 bases, and 17 bases lay between the germline ends. This CDR3 is 15 amino acids long. The CDR3 here is CASSYNDRFRETQYF. Written as DNA, the CDR3 is TGTGCCAGCAGCTACAACGACAGGTTCAGGGAGACCCAGTACTTC.

The J gene is TRBJ1-1, the V gene TRBV19; 12 bases map to TRBD1. V gave up 6 bases and J gave up 1 base; unmatched junction bases: 6. CDR1 is LNHDA, CDR2 SQIVND, per germline (reference sequence). This CDR3 region has 16 residues. The CDR3 DNA is TGTGCCAGTAGCACCGGGACAGGGGGCTCGAACACTGAAGCTTTCTTT. This translates into CASSTGTGGSNTEAFF.